Sequencing of this T cell receptor beta chain was carried out in a study of T cells after yellow fever vaccination. Overall study context: Preparation used SMART-Seq v4 Ultra Low Input for the low-cell-number fractions. General observations from the study: Reappearance after the booster was seen for most primary-vaccination clones, at around 95% CD4 and around 90% CD8. Researchers report a weaker secondary response that nonetheless peaked faster, day 5 versus 15. Although most clonotypes did not, a small share appeared in both CD4 and CD8 compartments.

This clonotype showed up just a few times. Its antigen is not identified. MiXCR, applied by TCRdb to the 5' RACE reads, yields one record per CDR3 protein. The sample lists 300,000 to 350,000 distinct CDR3 sequences, roughly 4.3% occurring once. The sequence was collected from a man aged 18 to 35 who received the YFV17D yellow fever vaccine. The input for sequencing was PBMCs, taken 5 days after the yellow fever booster vaccination.

The DNA for the CDR3 is TGCGCCAGCAAAGCCAGCTTCTACGAGCAGTACTTC. This gives the protein CASKASFYEQYF. The chain uses TRBV5-1 and TRBJ2-7; the D is unclear. Germline V gives CDR1 SGHRS, CDR2 YFSETQ. The CDR3 runs to 12 residues. V shed 6 bases and J shed 3 bases, with 10 bases lying between them.